This passage covers 31 T cell receptor beta chains from one sample sequenced in a study of blood T cell repertoires in COVID-19 (dated by TCRdb to 2020 to 2022). Receptor amplification or capture employed the immunoSEQ multiplex PCR assay. What TCRdb holds here is the immuneACCESS table cut down to in-frame rearrangements. Part of the clones is not present; checked against another copy, under half of the missing clones reflect an unresolved V gene, and the others are unexplained. For this sample the table gives roughly 97,000 clones, of which 70% to 85% were detected only once. The top ten clonotypes cover roughly 3.4% of the sample. Sequenced: peripheral blood. The receptors here all came from a woman older than 75 with active or convalescent COVID-19.

V usage is TRBV15 and J usage is TRBJ1-2, with D unresolved. V lost 0 bases and J lost 4, with 9 bases in between. Per the germline V gene, CDR1 is LNHNV and CDR2 is YYDKDF (reference sequence). The CDR3 is made up of 14 amino acids. The CDR3 is CATSRDYHSYGYTF. CDR3 in DNA: TGTGCCACCAGCAGAGATTATCATAGCTATGGCTACACCTTC.

A few counts support this clone. This rearrangement joins TRBV18 to TRBJ1-5, with D tentatively TRBD1 (6 bases). This CDR3 has 14 residues. Trimming cost V 3 bases and J 3 bases, with 9 bases left between them. Germline V CDR1 and CDR2: KGHSH, LQKENI. The CDR3: CASSPQGTNQPQHF. Written as DNA, the CDR3 is TGTGCCAGCTCACCTCAGGGGACCAATCAGCCCCAGCATTTT.

This chain uses TRBV11-3 with TRBJ2-1; D is ambiguous. This CDR3 contains 15 residues. Trimming shortened V by 5 bases and J by 0 bases, and 11 bases separated the two germline ends. Germline assignment: CDR1 SGHNT and CDR2 YENEEA. This CDR3 is CASSPWRSSYNEQFF. DNA of the CDR3: TGTGCCAGCAGCCCCTGGCGGAGCTCCTACAATGAGCAGTTCTTC.

V and J are TRBV5-5 and TRBJ2-5; TRBD2 matches 11 bases. Germline CDR1 SGHKS, CDR2 YYEKEE (reference sequence). The CDR3 sequence is 15 residues long. The V and J ends lost 1 base and 3 bases, in that order; junction bases with no gene match: 2. The CDR3 reads CASSLSGLAEETQYF. CDR3 nucleotides: TGTGCCAGCAGCTTGTCGGGACTAGCGGAAGAGACCCAGTACTTC.

DNA of the CDR3: TGTGCCAGCAGCCCGAGGACTAGCGACACCGGGGAGCTGTTTTTT. It codes for CASSPRTSDTGELFF. This chain links TRBV9 with TRBJ2-2; the match to TRBD2 covers 9 bases. The junction had 4 bases not matched to a gene; V was cut back by 4 bases and J by 3 bases. The CDR3 runs to 15 residues. CDR1 is SGDLS and CDR2 is YYNGEE in the germline V gene.

The chain combines TRBV24-1 with TRBJ2-2, with 8 bases lining up with TRBD1. CDR1 is KGHDR, CDR2 SFDVKD, per germline. The CDR3 sequence is 19 residues long. The junction had 15 bases not matched to a gene; V was cut back by 3 bases and J by 4 bases. CDR3 in DNA: TGTGCCACCAGTGATCCTACAAGGACAGGGATTGTTAGCACCGGGGAGCTGTTTTTT. Encoded protein: CATSDPTRTGIVSTGELFF.

The chain recombines TRBV19 with TRBJ2-4, with TRBD1 matching 9 bases. The CDR3 contains 15 residues. The J segment lost 8 bases and the V segment lost 3 bases, leaving 8 bases of the junction unmatched. Germline-derived CDR1 and CDR2 are LNHDA and SQIVND (reference sequence). CDR3 DNA: TGTGCCAGTAGTATTCGTGGACAGGGGAGGGACATTCAGTACTTC. Encoded protein: CASSIRGQGRDIQYF.

This clone was detected only once. The chain links TRBV18 to TRBJ2-3, with 9 bases fitting TRBD2. Germline V gives CDR1 KGHSH, CDR2 LQKENI. The V segment lost 2 bases and the J segment 5 bases; nucleotides outside the gene matches: 8. The CDR3 extends over 16 amino acids. CDR3: CASSPSATSGRDTQYF. The CDR3 nucleotides read TGTGCCAGCTCACCATCGGCGACTAGCGGTCGAGATACGCAGTATTTT.

V is TRBV30 and J is TRBJ1-1; 8 bases line up with TRBD1. V lost 0 bases to trimming and J lost 10 bases; unmatched junction nucleotides: 7. Germline loops: CDR1 GTSNPN, CDR2 SVGIG (reference sequence). This CDR3 has 13 amino acids. In DNA form, the CDR3 reads TGTGCCTGGAGTGTACTCGGGGGACAGGTAGCTTTCTTT. It specifies CAWSVLGGQVAFF.

The chain employs TRBV6-5 and TRBJ2-2; 10 bases match TRBD2. V shed 2 bases and J 3 bases; nucleotides not matched to a gene: 3. This CDR3 contains 16 residues. In germline, CDR1 is MNHEY, CDR2 SVGAGI. DNA for the CDR3: TGTGCCAGCAGTTACGTACTAGCGGGGCACACCGGGGAGCTGTTTTTT. Amino acids: CASSYVLAGHTGELFF.

J is TRBJ1-2 and V is TRBV9; 7 nucleotides agree with TRBD1. The ends lost 4 bases at V and 2 bases at J; junction bases unmatched: 11. The CDR3 is 16 residues long. CDR1 SGDLS and CDR2 YYNGEE come from the germline V gene. The CDR3 protein is CASSKGTDLLNYGYTF. DNA of the CDR3: TGTGCCAGCAGCAAAGGGACAGATCTTTTGAACTATGGCTACACCTTC.

The chain links TRBV7-2 to TRBJ2-1, with D possibly matching TRBD1 (6 bases). Trimming stripped 5 bases from V and 6 bases from J, with 17 bases between. CDR1 is SGHTA and CDR2 is FQGNSA in the germline V gene. CDR3 size: 15 residues. The CDR3 bases are TGTGCCAGCAGCGCTGGTGGGGGCTCAATCAATGAGCAGTTCTTC. Residues: CASSAGGGSINEQFF. The full variable domain, with the rest looked up from reference TRBV7-2 and TRBJ2-1, is GAGVSQSPSNKVTEKGKDVELRCDPISGHTALYWYRQSLGQGLEFLIYFQGNSAPDKSGLPSDRFSAERTGGSVSTLTIQRTQQEDSAVYLCASSAGGGSINEQFFGPGTRLTVL.

This chain links TRBV19 with TRBJ2-3; TRBD1 aligns across 11 bases. The germline CDR1 and CDR2 sequences are LNHDA and SQIVND (reference sequence). This CDR3 contains 15 residues. V gave up 6 bases and J gave up 5 bases; unmatched junction bases: 7. CDR3 in amino acids: CASSIGTGGRDTQYF. DNA of the CDR3: TGTGCCAGTAGCATCGGGACAGGGGGTCGAGATACGCAGTATTTT.

This clone was detected a few times. This CDR3 reads CASSLALAGANVLTF. CDR3 nucleotides: TGCGCCAGCAGCTTGGCACTTGCCGGGGCCAACGTCCTGACTTTC. The chain combines TRBV5-1 with TRBJ2-6; unclear D gene. The germline V gene encodes CDR1 SGHRS and CDR2 YFSETQ. V was shortened by 0 bases and J by 4 bases, with 8 bases between the two germline ends. This CDR3 spans 15 amino acids.

The table lists this clone with a few counts. The rearrangement joins TRBV5-4 to TRBJ2-7, with 7 nucleotides matching TRBD1. This CDR3 comprises 14 residues. CDR1 is SGHNT, CDR2 YYREEE, per germline (reference sequence). Germline trimming cut 0 bases from V and 4 bases from J; bases unmatched to any gene: 4. The DNA of the CDR3 is TGTGCCAGCAGCTTGGACAGGGGAAGTTACGAGCAGTACTTC. It is translated as CASSLDRGSYEQYF.

The DNA for the CDR3 is TGTGCCAGCAGCCGCCGAAGGACAACGAACACTGAAGCTTTCTTT. Translating it yields CASSRRRTTNTEAFF. V gene TRBV14 combines with J gene TRBJ1-1; possibly TRBD1 for D (5 bases). The V gene lost 4 bases and the J gene lost 1 base, with 13 bases spanning the gap. CDR3 length equals 15 residues. Germline-derived CDR1 and CDR2 are SGHDN and FVKESK.

V gene TRBV28 combines with J gene TRBJ2-3, with D maybe TRBD2 (5 bases). Trimming stripped 6 bases from V and 2 bases from J, with 9 bases between. This CDR3 comprises 13 residues. CDR1 and CDR2 (germline): MDHEN, SYDVKM. CDR3 sequence (DNA): TGTGCCAGCAGCCCCGGGGACACAGATACGCAGTATTTT. It codes for CASSPGDTDTQYF. Using reference TRBV28 and TRBJ2-3 for the parts outside the CDR3, the full variable domain is DVKVTQSSRYLVKRTGEKVFLECVQDMDHENMFWYRQDPGLGLRLIYFSYDVKMKEKGDIPEGYSVSREKKERFSLILESASTNQTSMYLCASSPGDTDTQYFGPGTRLTVL.

There are a few counts of this clone. V gene TRBV30 combines with J gene TRBJ2-5, with 11 bases matching TRBD1. CDR1 is GTSNPN, CDR2 SVGIG, per germline (reference sequence). This CDR3 is 14 amino acids long. After removal of 4 bases from V and 6 bases from J, the junction contained 7 bases not matched to a gene. The chain's CDR3 is CAWNGQGAMKTQYF. CDR3 nucleotide sequence: TGTGCCTGGAATGGACAGGGGGCGATGAAGACCCAGTACTTC.

The rearrangement joins TRBV28 to TRBJ2-1; weak D call: TRBD2 (6 bases). The length of the CDR3 is 14 residues. The V gene's germline CDR1 is MDHEN and CDR2 SYDVKM. Trimming cost V 2 bases and J 5 bases, with 10 bases left between them. The CDR3 sequence is CASSLGGTDNEQFF. Here the CDR3 DNA reads TGTGCCAGCAGTTTAGGCGGGACCGACAATGAGCAGTTCTTC.

The chain combines TRBV11-1 with TRBJ2-3, with 8 positions matching TRBD2. V lost 3 bases to trimming and J lost 4 bases; unmatched junction nucleotides: 9. CDR1 SGHAT and CDR2 FQDESV come from the germline V gene (reference sequence). The CDR3 is made up of 16 amino acids. CDR3: CASSFRTSRRSDTQYF. The CDR3 nucleotides are TGTGCCAGCAGCTTTAGGACTAGCAGGAGATCAGATACGCAGTATTTT.

The chain employs TRBV20-1 and TRBJ2-3, with TRBD2 matching over 10 bases. The CDR3 extends over 16 amino acids. Germline V gene sequence: CDR1 DFQATT, CDR2 SNEGSKA (reference sequence). Unmatched junction bases numbered 10, after V lost 3 bases and J lost 4 bases. CDR3 DNA: TGCAGTGCTAGTAACGTCCAGCGGGGGGGCGCAGATACGCAGTATTTT. Residues: CSASNVQRGGADTQYF.

The rearrangement links TRBV20-1 to TRBJ1-1; no clear D. Germline V gene data show CDR1 as DFQATT and CDR2 as SNEGSKA (reference sequence). The V gene lost 2 bases and the J gene lost 5 bases, with 6 bases spanning the gap. CDR3 size: 11 residues. The CDR3 region is CSARTRTEAFF. The DNA for the CDR3 is TGCAGTGCTAGAACGAGGACTGAAGCTTTCTTT.

V is TRBV11-2 and J is TRBJ2-1; maybe TRBD2 (6 bases). Germline V gives CDR1 SGHAT, CDR2 FQNNGV. Trimming shortened V by 5 bases and J by 0 bases, and 11 bases separated the two germline ends. This CDR3 spans 15 amino acids. The CDR3 here is CASSLAPSSYNEQFF. The CDR3 DNA is TGTGCCAGCAGCCTAGCGCCCAGCTCCTACAATGAGCAGTTCTTC.

The rearrangement uses TRBV27 and TRBJ2-7; D may be TRBD1 (6 bases). This CDR3 region has 15 residues. Between the trimmed V and J ends, which lost 7 bases and 4 bases, there was a span of 20 bases. CDR1 is MNHEY, CDR2 SMNVEV, per germline (reference sequence). DNA for the CDR3: TGTGCCAGCATTTCCAGGGGATTAAGGGGTTACGAGCAGTACTTC. Translation: CASISRGLRGYEQYF.

This clone was detected once. The gene calls are TRBV5-4 and TRBJ2-7; TRBD2 aligns across 11 bases. After removal of 4 bases from V and 6 bases from J, the junction contained 6 bases not matched to a gene. The CDR3 has 14 residues. Per germline, CDR1 SGHNT and CDR2 YYREEE (reference sequence). The CDR3 reads CASSVGLADGEQYF. DNA for the CDR3: TGTGCCAGCAGCGTGGGACTAGCGGACGGCGAGCAGTACTTC.

This chain uses TRBV13 with TRBJ1-5, with TRBD1 matching over 9 bases. The V gene's germline CDR1 is PRHDT and CDR2 FYEKMQ (reference sequence). V lost 5 bases and J lost 7; bases outside the gene matches: 9. This CDR3 spans 15 amino acids. CDR3 sequence: CASSPKGTGLQPQHF. The CDR3, as DNA: TGTGCCAGCAGCCCCAAAGGGACAGGGTTACAGCCCCAGCATTTT.

DNA of the CDR3: TGTGCCAGCAGCAAAAAGGCGGACAGGGAAGTTTTGGATGAGCAGTTCTTC. Translated: CASSKKADREVLDEQFF. J is TRBJ2-1 and V is TRBV21-1; the D call in the table, TRBD1, was not verified against the DNA. TRBV21-1 is a listed pseudogene. CDR3 length equals 17 residues.

The rearrangement links TRBV13 to TRBJ1-5, with TRBD1 matching 7 bases. The CDR3 consists of 17 residues. The V gene's germline CDR1 is PRHDT and CDR2 FYEKMQ (reference sequence). The V gene end was trimmed by 0 bases and the J gene end by 2 bases; junction bases not matched to a gene: 7. The CDR3 DNA follows: TGTGCCAGCAGCTTAGGGGCGATTGGGACAGGCAATCAGCCCCAGCATTTT. Translating gives CASSLGAIGTGNQPQHF.

The chain couples TRBV19 to TRBJ1-2, with D uncertain. The CDR3 totals 14 residues. Germline assignment: CDR1 LNHDA and CDR2 SQIVND (reference sequence). V was pared by 3 bases and J by 7 bases, with 15 bases between. The CDR3 nucleotides read TGTGCCAGTAGTATTAACTGGGGAGGAACTGGCTACACCTTC. Encoded protein: CASSINWGGTGYTF.

This rearrangement joins TRBV6-4 to TRBJ1-2; possible D gene TRBD1, 5 bases. The CDR3 loop spans 14 amino acids. The germline gives CDR1 MRHNA, CDR2 SNTAGT. V was clipped by 6 bases and J by 0 bases, with 11 bases between them. CDR3 in amino acids: CASRETATNYGYTF. The CDR3 nucleotides are TGTGCCAGCAGGGAGACAGCGACTAACTATGGCTACACCTTC.

This chain joins TRBV5-6 and TRBJ1-6; D is perhaps TRBD1 (6 bases). CDR3 length: 17 residues. Germline lookup yields CDR1 SGHDT and CDR2 YYEEEE. V was cut by 1 base and J by 10 bases, with 21 bases left in between. The CDR3 DNA reads as TGTGCCAGCAGCTTGACCCGGGGGGGCAGGGAAAGCTCACCCCTCCACTTT. The encoded protein is CASSLTRGGRESSPLHF.